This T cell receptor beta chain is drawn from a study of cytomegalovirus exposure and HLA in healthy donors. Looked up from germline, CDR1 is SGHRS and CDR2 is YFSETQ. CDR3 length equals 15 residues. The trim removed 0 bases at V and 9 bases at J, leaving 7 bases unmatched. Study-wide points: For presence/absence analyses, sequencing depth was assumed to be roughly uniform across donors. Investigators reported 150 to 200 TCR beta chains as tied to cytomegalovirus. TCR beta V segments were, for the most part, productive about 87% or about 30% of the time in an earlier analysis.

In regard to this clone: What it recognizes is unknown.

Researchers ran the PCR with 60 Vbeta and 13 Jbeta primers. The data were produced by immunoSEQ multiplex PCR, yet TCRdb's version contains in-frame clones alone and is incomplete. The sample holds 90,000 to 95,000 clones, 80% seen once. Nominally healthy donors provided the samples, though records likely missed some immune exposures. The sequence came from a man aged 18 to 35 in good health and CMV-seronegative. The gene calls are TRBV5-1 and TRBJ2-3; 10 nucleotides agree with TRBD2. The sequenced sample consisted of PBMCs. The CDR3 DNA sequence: TGCGCCAGCAGCTTGGATACTAGCGGGGAGTTGACGCAGTATTTT. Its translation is CASSLDTSGELTQYF.